This T cell receptor (beta chain) comes out of a study of blood T cell repertoires in COVID-19. Study in general: Both acute and convalescent COVID-19 samples were obtained from the United States, Italy and Spain.

Profiling relied on immunoSEQ multiplex PCR, and the TCRdb table lists in-frame clones only, not all of them. The sample records 490,000 or so clones, 70% to 90% being singletons. What was sequenced was PBMCs or T cells enriched from blood (not recorded which). This TCR was recovered from a woman aged 40 to 55 who had recovered from COVID-19.

CDR3 sequence: CASSFTPGQGLYGYTF. In DNA, the CDR3 is TGTGCCAGCAGCTTCACTCCGGGACAGGGGCTCTATGGCTACACCTTC. The chain joins TRBV7-2 to TRBJ1-2; 10 positions match TRBD1. Trimming took 3 bases from V and 4 from J; bases not matched to a gene: 8. Germline assignment: CDR1 SGHTA and CDR2 FQGNSA. The CDR3 totals 16 residues.